This T cell receptor beta chain was sequenced during a study of blood T cell repertoires in COVID-19. The table came from immunoSEQ multiplex PCR; TCRdb's copy has only in-frame clones and leaves some out. This table has around 100,000 clones, roughly 84% appearing once. V lost 6 bases to trimming and J lost 4 bases, with 12 bases between them. The CDR3 is made up of 13 amino acids. In germline, CDR1 is SNHLY, CDR2 FYNNEI. The sequencing input was peripheral blood. This rearrangement joins TRBV2 to TRBJ1-2; D remains ambiguous. This sequence originates from a human donor in a cohort sampled during active or convalescent COVID-19. Here the CDR3 reads CASREQKSYGYTF. The CDR3 DNA sequence: TGTGCCAGCAGGGAACAGAAATCCTATGGCTACACCTTC.